These T cell receptor beta chains were read from a single sample in a study of T cells expressing NK-cell markers. Each CDR3 protein gets one entry in TCRdb, which reprocessed the 5' RACE reads and gives no DNA. This sample contains 250,000 or so distinct CDR3 sequences. The sequenced sample consisted of blood T cells: a sorted CD56 or NKG2C T cell subset, CD4+ or CD8+ T cells, or bulk PBMC T cells (not recorded which). These receptors were taken from a woman between 18 and 69 years old in good health. CDR3s include the opening cysteine and the closing phenylalanine or tryptophan. Each record gives: J gene, V gene, CDR3 protein.

>TRBJ1-3|TRBV15
CATSRDLQGSSGNTIYF
>TRBJ2-7|TRBV3-1
CASRGLHYEQYF
>TRBJ2-2|TRBV4-3
CASSHRSGGTANTGELFF
>TRBJ2-3|TRBV18
CASSPVGGISTDTQYF
>TRBJ1-3|TRBV18
CASSPMGDSGNTIYF
>TRBJ2-2|TRBV20-1
CSAGTDTNTGELFF
>TRBJ2-1|TRBV4-3
CASSQRQRGGDEQFF
>TRBJ2-2|TRBV20-1
CSARVGGALLGELFF
>TRBJ2-7|TRBV6-2/TRBV6-3
CASSSTAQSSYEQYF
>TRBJ1-1|TRBV12-3/TRBV12-4
CASSGNTEAFF
>TRBJ2-1|TRBV5-5
CASSLDRVFGLNEQFF
>TRBJ1-4|TRBV20-1
CSAPDRVGEKLFF
>TRBJ2-1|TRBV30
CACQGQDEQFF
>TRBJ2-6|TRBV11-1
CASSSGLARGSGANVLTF
>TRBJ1-5|TRBV16
CASSWGLNQPQHF
>TRBJ1-1|TRBV6-1
CASSRGGFGEAFF
>TRBJ2-1|TRBV6-5
CASSYPGEWGEQFF
>TRBJ1-6|TRBV10-3
CAISVGPFNSPLHF
>TRBJ2-1|TRBV5-6
CATQLWVGQTYNEQFF
>TRBJ2-7|TRBV5-1
CASTPGPRDYEQYF
>TRBJ2-1|TRBV30
CAWSVSPGLKAHNEQFF
>TRBJ2-5|TRBV10-3
CAISQPSWWTQYF
>TRBJ1-2|TRBV29-1
CSVDMGRRYGYTF
>TRBJ1-1|TRBV29-1
CSVTGGFRKTEAFF
>TRBJ2-7|TRBV27
CASSFDRATSYEQYF
>TRBJ1-4|TRBV12-3/TRBV12-4
CASSPDRGNEKLFF
>TRBJ2-1|TRBV6-2/TRBV6-3
CASSYRGRVDNEQFF
>TRBJ2-5|TRBV5-1
CASSLIRDGETQYF
>TRBJ2-3|TRBV7-3
CASSLRAGTSGSSVSDTQYF
>TRBJ2-3|TRBV5-4
CASSIRTSTDTQYF
>TRBJ1-1|TRBV7-9
CASSRYRGWDTEAFF
>TRBJ2-7|TRBV2
CASQGSLAYEQYF
>TRBJ2-5|TRBV3-1
CASSQHGVGGETQYF
>TRBJ2-7|TRBV20-1
CSARGPGPTLYEQYF
>TRBJ2-6|TRBV20-1
CSARRRASGANVLTF
>TRBJ2-7|TRBV5-6
CASSLPLGVASYEQYF
>TRBJ2-7|TRBV20-1
CSAPPDHASYEQYF
>TRBJ2-2|TRBV20-1
CSARSPTGTGELFF
>TRBJ2-5|TRBV18
CASSETSGKETQYF
>TRBJ1-5|TRBV20-1
CSAREDSFNQPQHF
>TRBJ2-1|TRBV4-2
CASSQAWLAGGNEQFF
>TRBJ1-3|TRBV6-5
CASSYSMSAGASGNTIYF
>TRBJ1-2|TRBV20-1
CSAPTVGGNYGYTF
>TRBJ2-1|TRBV11-2
CASSPTSGGTQEQFF
>TRBJ1-1|TRBV12-3/TRBV12-4
CASGREAWTEAFF
>TRBJ2-3|TRBV5-4
CASSPLVTRLGDTQYF
>TRBJ1-1|TRBV20-1
CSATQDRLEPEAFF
>TRBJ2-1|TRBV10-3
CAISTNNEQFF